This record concerns one T cell receptor (beta chain) sequence. This CDR3 spans 15 amino acids. The V and J ends lost 1 base and 5 bases respectively, with 12 bases between them. Germline CDR1 is MNHNS and CDR2 is SASEGT. Sequenced by immunoSEQ multiplex PCR; TCRdb stores in-frame clones only, minus some. The sample comprises 95,000 to 100,000 clones, 90% of which are singletons, and approximately 1.2% rests with the top ten. The data originate from a study of T cell responses to AZD1222 COVID-19 vaccine. The chain is built from TRBV6-1 and TRBJ1-5; no firm D call. The clonotype was recovered from an adult in good health. The material was peripheral blood, obtained on day 0 of AZD1222 vaccination. CDR3 residues: CASSEVRAEDQPQHF. CDR3 sequence (DNA): TGTGCCAGCAGTGAAGTAAGGGCGGAAGATCAGCCCCAGCATTTT.